The present entry profiles one T cell receptor (beta chain) with its context. Its antigen is undetermined. The data were taken from a study of shared clonotypes between healthy human individuals. In the study overall: The cohort had two women and a few men, ages 18 to 49. Regarding the study as a whole: Rarefaction curves obtained for sorted subsets showed sequencing incomplete despite large depth. Naive subsets generally exceeded memory subsets in estimated richness.

V dropped 5 bases and J dropped 4 bases, with 6 bases sitting between them. The germline CDR1 and CDR2 sequences are MDHEN and SYDVKM. CDR3 length: 12 residues. Investigators spread the genomic DNA of each subset evenly over several immunoSEQ plates. Sequenced by immunoSEQ multiplex PCR; TCRdb stores in-frame clones only, minus some. The sample gives hundreds of thousands of clones, around 95% of which show up once; less than 0.13% is in the top ten. CD45RO-negative cells were positively selected for CCR7, leaving out terminally differentiated effector memory CD45RA+ cells. This clonotype was sampled from a woman aged 25-40 years in good health. This sequence joins TRBV28 and TRBJ1-3; D not resolved. The sequenced material came from naive CD8+ T cells sorted from blood. The CDR3 nucleotides read TGTGCCAGCAGTGGCTCAGGAAACACCATATATTTT. It is translated as CASSGSGNTIYF.